The TCR beta chain described here comes from a study of OX40 agonist ivuxolimab in advanced cancers. The study, taken as a whole, reports: More expanded clones were seen, on average, in CD8+ T cells than in CD4+.

This clone was recorded once. Antigen: not known. Germline V lookup: CDR1 SGHNT, CDR2 YYREEE (reference sequence). Germline trimming cut 4 bases from V and 0 bases from J; bases unmatched to any gene: 15. This CDR3 spans 20 amino acids. Method: immunoSEQ multiplex PCR; TCRdb's copy keeps in-frame clones and lacks some. The data show 60,000 to 70,000 clones, around nine tenths seen once. Material: CD4+ or CD8+ T cells sorted from blood, obtained in a trial of the OX40 agonist ivuxolimab. This TCR was sampled from an adult with an advanced solid tumor such as melanoma, head and neck, liver or kidney cancer. The genes are TRBV5-4 and TRBJ2-1; 11 positions match TRBD2. CDR3 coding DNA: TGTGCCAGCAGCCCGCCTAGCGGGAGGATACCCGGTAGCTCCTACAATGAGCAGTTCTTC. Its protein is CASSPPSGRIPGSSYNEQFF.